This is a list of T cell receptor beta chains from one sample in a study of blood T cells in healthy people across ages. TCRdb re-analysed the 5' RACE reads in MiXCR, keeping a single row per CDR3 protein. This table has some 640,000 distinct CDR3 sequences, about 52% appearing once. Material: blood. These receptors were collected from a woman aged 55-69 years in good health. Both conserved end residues are part of each CDR3. A D gene is named only where the DNA matches it firmly. Rows may omit the clone size; those that give it use once, few, many or a size class.

. | TRBJ2-7 | . | TRBV2 | TGTGCCAGCCCGAGGGGGAACGAGCAGTACTTC | CASPRGNEQYF
few | TRBJ1-1 | . | TRBV13 | TGTGCCAGCAGCCGCCGGGTGGGGGGAAACACTGAAGCTTTCTTT | CASSRRVGGNTEAFF
. | TRBJ2-5 | . | TRBV14 | TGTGCCCGCAGCCTACCCCCACCGGGGCTTCAAGAGACCCAGTACTTC | CARSLPPPGLQETQYF
few | TRBJ2-3 | . | TRBV20-1 | TGCAGTGCCTCCAGGACTCCCGGGAGCGCAGATACGCAGTATTTT | CSASRTPGSADTQYF
. | TRBJ2-3 | . | TRBV6-5 | TGTGCCAGCAGTTACAGGGGAACCCTCACAGATACGCAGTATTTT | CASSYRGTLTDTQYF
few | TRBJ2-3 | . | TRBV20-1 | TGCAGTGCCCACTCTAGCGGCACAGATACGCAGTATTTT | CSAHSSGTDTQYF
few | TRBJ2-3 | . | TRBV24-1 | TGTGCCACCAGTGACAGGAGGGCTAGCACAGATACGCAGTATTTT | CATSDRRASTDTQYF
few | TRBJ2-7 | . | TRBV27 | TGTGCCAGCACCCCCTTAGGTGGGCTAGCCTCCTACGAGCAGTACTTC | CASTPLGGLASYEQYF
. | TRBJ2-7 | . | TRBV4-3 | TGCGCCAGCAGCCAAGTCGCGGGCCCAAGCTCCTACGAGCAGTACTTC | CASSQVAGPSSYEQYF
few | TRBJ2-3 | . | TRBV7-9 | TGTGCCAGCAGCTTAGCGGGGCAGGGCGATACGCAGTATTTT | CASSLAGQGDTQYF
many | TRBJ1-5 | . | TRBV7-3 | TGTGCCAGCAGCGATAGGGGCAGGGATTATAGCAATCAGCCCCAGCATTTT | CASSDRGRDYSNQPQHF
few | TRBJ2-5 | TRBD2 | TRBV7-2 | TGTGCCAGCAGCGTCTCCGGGACTAGCGGGAGGGGAGAGACCCAGTACTTC | CASSVSGTSGRGETQYF
. | TRBJ2-7 | TRBD1 | TRBV15 | TGTGCCACCAGCAAACCGGGACAGGGTTCTTACGAGCAGTACTTC | CATSKPGQGSYEQYF
. | TRBJ1-2 | TRBD1 | TRBV9 | TGTGCCAGCAGCATTACCGGGACAGGGAACTATGGCTACACCTTC | CASSITGTGNYGYTF
. | TRBJ2-6 | . | TRBV7-2 | TGTGCCAGCAGCTTAGAAGGCGGACAGCGCTCTGGGGCCAACGTCCTGACTTTC | CASSLEGGQRSGANVLTF
. | TRBJ2-1 | TRBD1 | TRBV4-3 | TGCGCCAGCAGCCAAGATTCAGGGGGATACAATGAGCAGTTCTTC | CASSQDSGGYNEQFF
few | TRBJ2-7 | . | TRBV7-8 | TGTGCCAGCAGCTTGGCTGTGCTCTCCTACGAGCAGTACTTC | CASSLAVLSYEQYF
. | TRBJ2-1 | . | TRBV29-1 | TGCAGCGTTCCGCCCCTCGCGGGATCGACTATGTTCTTC | CSVPPLAGSTMFF
. | TRBJ2-1 | TRBD2 | TRBV7-2 | TGTGCCAGCAGCAAACAAGCCGGGACTAGCGGCAATGAGCAGTTCTTC | CASSKQAGTSGNEQFF
few | TRBJ2-5 | TRBD2 | TRBV29-1 | TGCAGCGTTGATTCAGCGGGAGACATGGAGACCCAGTACTTC | CSVDSAGDMETQYF
. | TRBJ1-2 | . | TRBV6-6 | TGTGCCAGCAGTTCACCCGGTAGCGAAGGCTATGGCTACACCTTC | CASSSPGSEGYGYTF
. | TRBJ1-2 | . | TRBV13 | TGTGCCAGCAGCGCCGCCCCGACAGTATACTACTCCTCCTATGGCTACACCTTC | CASSAAPTVYYSSYGYTF
. | TRBJ2-5 | . | TRBV7-3 | TGTGCCAGCAGCCGAACTAGTTTGGAGACCCAGTACTTC | CASSRTSLETQYF
. | TRBJ2-1 | . | TRBV5-6 | TGTGCCAGCAGCTTGGGGGGCGAGTACAATGAGCAGTTCTTC | CASSLGGEYNEQFF
. | TRBJ2-3 | . | TRBV24-1 | TGTGCCACCAGTGATTTAACAGGCACAGATACGCAGTATTTT | CATSDLTGTDTQYF
. | TRBJ2-3 | . | TRBV20-1 | TGCAGTGCACTAAGCACAGATACGCAGTATTTT | CSALSTDTQYF
few | TRBJ2-7 | . | TRBV5-1 | TGCGCCAGCAGGTTGGCCCCGGGGAACTGGTACGAGCAGTACTTC | CASRLAPGNWYEQYF
. | TRBJ2-3 | TRBD1 | TRBV5-1 | TGCGCCAGCAGCCCGGCGGACAGGGATTACACAGATGCGCAGTATTTT | CASSPADRDYTDAQYF
. | TRBJ2-3 | . | TRBV6-5 | TGTGCCAGCAGCCCTGGGGATCCCTCGGATACGCAGTATTTT | CASSPGDPSDTQYF
few | TRBJ2-7 | . | TRBV25-1 | TGTGCCAGCAGTGGGGAGGACCCTGAGACAGAGCAGTACTTC | CASSGEDPETEQYF
. | TRBJ2-1 | . | TRBV6-5 | TGTGCCAGCGCCCAGGGGGACTTCCCATCGGATGAGCAGTTCTTC | CASAQGDFPSDEQFF
. | TRBJ2-7 | . | TRBV9 | TGTGCCAGCAGCGTAACGGCCACGGGGGGCGCCCCGGTCGAGCAGTACTTC | CASSVTATGGAPVEQYF
few | TRBJ2-1 | TRBD1 | TRBV18 | TGTGCCAGCTCACCCCGGACGACAGGGGGACTTAACGATGAGCAGTTCTTC | CASSPRTTGGLNDEQFF
. | TRBJ2-7 | TRBD2 | TRBV28 | TGTGCCAGCACCGATCCTCGACTAGCGGGAGTAGGCGAGCAGTACTTC | CASTDPRLAGVGEQYF
. | TRBJ2-5 | . | TRBV7-3 | TGTACCAGCAGCGCCAACAGGGGACTCCAAGAGACCCAGTACTTC | CTSSANRGLQETQYF
few | TRBJ2-7 | . | TRBV14 | TGTGCCAGCAGCCAAAGCACAGGGACCTCCTACGAGCAGTACTTC | CASSQSTGTSYEQYF
many | TRBJ1-1 | . | TRBV7-9 | TGTGCCAGCAGCTCCGGACTGAACACTGAAGCTTTCTTT | CASSSGLNTEAFF
. | TRBJ2-7 | . | TRBV7-6 | TGTGCCAGCAGCTCTGGCGGATTCTACGAGCAGTACTTC | CASSSGGFYEQYF
few | TRBJ1-5 | . | TRBV5-6 | TGTGCCAGCAGCTCGATCGACGGGGGAGCAAATCAGCCCCAGCATTTT | CASSSIDGGANQPQHF
few | TRBJ1-1 | TRBD1 | TRBV12-3/TRBV12-4 | TGTGCCAGCAGCCTGACAGGGGGCCCCCTGAACACTGAAGCTTTCTTT | CASSLTGGPLNTEAFF
few | TRBJ2-7 | TRBD2 | TRBV7-8 | TGTGCCAGCAGCGAGGGGCTAGCGGAGTTCTCCTACGAGCAGTACTTC | CASSEGLAEFSYEQYF
. | TRBJ2-3 | . | TRBV10-3 | TGTGCCATCAGTGAGTCAAGGTCACCCCCAGATACGCAGTATTTT | CAISESRSPPDTQYF
few | TRBJ2-5 | . | TRBV4-2 | TGTGCCAGCAGCCACGGAGTTGTACAGCAAGAGACCCAGTACTTC | CASSHGVVQQETQYF
once | TRBJ2-7 | . | TRBV12-3/TRBV12-4 | TGTGCCAGCAGTTTAAGGGGGGAGGGCCCTTACGAGCAGTACTTC | CASSLRGEGPYEQYF
few | TRBJ1-4 | . | TRBV3-1 | TGTGCCAGCAGCCAGAGACAGGCGAGGAGAGAAAAACTGTTTTTT | CASSQRQARREKLFF
. | TRBJ2-7 | TRBD2 | TRBV5-5 | TGTGCCAGCAAGCTCGCTAGCGGGGAAACCGAGCAGTACTTC | CASKLASGETEQYF